This T cell receptor (beta chain) was sequenced during a study of blood T cell repertoires in COVID-19. Sequencing used immunoSEQ multiplex PCR; TCRdb keeps in-frame clones, though not all of them. The sample lists 200,000 or so clones, 80% to 85% occurring once. CDR3 length: 18 residues. In germline, CDR1 is MDHEN, CDR2 SYDVKM. V lost 1 base to trimming and J lost 4 bases, with 22 bases between them. This chain uses TRBV28 with TRBJ1-2; D possibly corresponds to TRBD1 (5 bases). The sequence was obtained from a woman aged 80 or older with COVID-19, enrolled during active disease. Input material: peripheral blood. DNA for the CDR3: TGTGCCAGCAGTTTATCTGTTTTCGGGGAGGGGAGATTCTATGGCTACACCTTC. Protein product: CASSLSVFGEGRFYGYTF.